This TCR beta chain came from a study of Ad26.COV2.S vaccination and SARS-CoV-2 variants. About the research overall: The trial was COV1001 and the donor's arm was Ad26.COV2.S.

Generated by immunoSEQ multiplex PCR, the TCRdb table keeps only in-frame clones and is missing some. Here the sample spans 350,000 to 550,000 clones, 85% to 90% being singletons. Indicated treatment: approximately 18 received Ad26.COV2.S at low or high dose, single or two shots; about 5 received placebo; per-sample allocation not given. Following the first vaccine or placebo injection, samples were taken on day 63. Immunization relied on an Ad26 vector, which expressed Wuhan-strain SARS-CoV-2 spike. With 5 bases removed from V and 8 bases from J, the gap between germline ends came to 15 bases. CDR3 length: 13 residues. Germline V gene data show CDR1 as SGHVS and CDR2 as FNYEAQ.

Source: peripheral blood, taken in a trial of Ad26.COV2.S vaccine versus placebo. This chain links TRBV7-6 with TRBJ1-2, with unresolved D. This TCR came from a person aged 18-60 years who received the Ad26.COV2.S COVID-19 vaccine or a placebo. CDR3 coding DNA: TGTGCCAGCAGCCATCTAGGATTGCGGGGCTACACCTTC. Translating it yields CASSHLGLRGYTF.